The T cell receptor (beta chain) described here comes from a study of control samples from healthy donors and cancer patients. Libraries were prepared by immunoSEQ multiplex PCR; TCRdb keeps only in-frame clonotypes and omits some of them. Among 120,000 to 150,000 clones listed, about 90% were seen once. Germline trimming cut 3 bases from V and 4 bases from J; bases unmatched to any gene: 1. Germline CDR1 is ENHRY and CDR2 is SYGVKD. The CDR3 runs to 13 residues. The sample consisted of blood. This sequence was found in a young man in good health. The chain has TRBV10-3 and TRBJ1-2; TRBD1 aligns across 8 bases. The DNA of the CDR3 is TGTGCCATCAGTGATGGGACAGGCTATGGCTACACCTTC. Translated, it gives CAISDGTGYGYTF.